The clone carrying this TCR beta chain was detected only a few times. This sample is part of a study of cytotoxic CD8 clonotypes in ibrutinib-treated CLL. The repertoire was sequenced with immunoSEQ multiplex PCR; TCRdb's copy has only in-frame clones and lacks some. The table has 100,000 to 150,000 clones, roughly 85% seen once; the top ten hold under 2.5%. Germline V gene lookup returns CDR1 GTSNPN and CDR2 SVGIG (reference sequence). V lost 0 bases to trimming and J lost 5 bases, with 16 bases between them. CDR3 size: 15 residues. The TCR was taken from a human donor with chronic lymphocytic leukemia. The sample was PBMCs, taken after 24 months of ibrutinib treatment. The V call is TRBV30, the J call TRBJ2-5; D is possibly TRBD1 or TRBD2 (5 bases each). The CDR3 DNA sequence: TGTGCCTGGAGTGTACCTCAATGGGGGATGGAGACCCAGTACTTC. Amino acid sequence: CAWSVPQWGMETQYF.